One and the same sample provided the 23 T cell receptor beta chains below, sequenced in a study of T cell responses to AZD1222 COVID-19 vaccine. TCRdb keeps only in-frame clones here, not all; method: immunoSEQ multiplex PCR. This table holds some 140,000 clones, about 90% found once. Sample: peripheral blood, taken on day 0 of AZD1222 vaccination. The receptors stem from an adult in good health.

The V gene is TRBV6-5, the J gene TRBJ2-7; a possible D gene is TRBD1 (7 bases). Trimming left V 10 bases short and J 4 bases short, with 20 bases between. CDR3 size: 14 residues. Germline CDR1 is MNHEY and CDR2 is SVGAGI. The CDR3 DNA is TGTGCCACCCAACGGTTCAGGGGGGCTTACGAGCAGTACTTC. Encoded protein: CATQRFRGAYEQYF.

This chain connects TRBV9 to TRBJ1-1; 7 positions match TRBD1. Germline lookup yields CDR1 SGDLS and CDR2 YYNGEE. The CDR3 loop spans 15 amino acids. The trim removed 2 bases at V and 5 bases at J, leaving 9 bases unmatched. The CDR3 sequence: CASSVRAGGFTEAFF. Here the CDR3 DNA reads TGTGCCAGCAGCGTTAGAGCAGGGGGGTTTACTGAAGCTTTCTTT.

The CDR3 DNA follows: TGTGCCAGCAGCTCCGCCGGGGGGGGCCTGAACACTGAAGCTTTCTTT. Translation: CASSSAGGGLNTEAFF. The J gene is TRBJ1-1, the V gene TRBV5-4; D is perhaps TRBD1 (6 bases). Germline CDR1 is SGHNT and CDR2 is YYREEE (reference sequence). The V gene lost 3 bases and the J gene lost 0 bases, with 15 bases spanning the gap. The CDR3 contains 16 residues.

The gene calls are TRBV5-1 and TRBJ2-2; D is uncertain. V dropped 5 bases and J dropped 1 base, with 9 bases sitting between them. Germline V CDR1 and CDR2: SGHRS, YFSETQ. This CDR3 has 14 residues. CDR3 nucleotides: TGCGCCAGCAGGTACGCCCTGAACACCGGGGAGCTGTTTTTT. Translation gives CASRYALNTGELFF.

V usage is TRBV28 and J usage is TRBJ1-1; 8 bases are a match to TRBD1. The CDR3 is 14 residues long. After removal of 3 bases from V and 4 bases from J, the junction contained 4 bases not matched to a gene. Germline V gene sequence: CDR1 MDHEN, CDR2 SYDVKM. The CDR3 bases are TGTGCCAGCAGTTTTGGACAGGGAGGCACTGAAGCTTTCTTT. Amino acids: CASSFGQGGTEAFF.

The chain recombines TRBV6-2 or TRBV6-3 with TRBJ2-7; D remains unclear. The germline V gene encodes CDR1 MNHEY and CDR2 SVGEGT. V was clipped by 4 bases and J by 0 bases, with 7 bases between them. CDR3 length: 13 amino acids. CDR3 DNA: TGTGCCAGCAGTTTAATCAGCTCCTACGAGCAGTACTTC. Translated: CASSLISSYEQYF.

The chain uses TRBV27 and TRBJ1-6; D not certain. Germline V lookup: CDR1 MNHEY, CDR2 SMNVEV (reference sequence). With 0 bases removed from V and 8 bases from J, the gap between germline ends came to 5 bases. The CDR3 spans 13 residues. The CDR3 loop reads CASSLSPYSPLHF. For the CDR3, the DNA is TGTGCCAGCAGTTTATCACCGTATTCACCCCTCCACTTT.

This chain uses TRBV5-5 with TRBJ1-5; unclear D gene. Deletions cut 1 base from V and 2 bases from J, with 7 bases between. Germline CDR1 is SGHKS and CDR2 is YYEKEE (reference sequence). This CDR3 is built from 14 residues. The CDR3 DNA follows: TGTGCCAGCAGCTTGTACGGGGGCAATCAGCCCCAGCATTTT. Encoded protein: CASSLYGGNQPQHF.

The genes are TRBV7-3 and TRBJ1-4, with 10 bases matching TRBD1. The V segment lost 10 bases and the J segment 5 bases; nucleotides outside the gene matches: 4. The V gene's germline CDR1 is SGHTA and CDR2 FQGTGA. This CDR3 has 13 amino acids. Here the CDR3 DNA reads TGTGCCAACCGGGACAGGGGCAATGAAAAACTGTTTTTT. As protein: CANRDRGNEKLFF.

The V and J genes are TRBV11-1 and TRBJ1-1; maybe TRBD1 (6 bases). This CDR3 comprises 15 residues. The germline V gene encodes CDR1 SGHAT and CDR2 FQDESV (reference sequence). The V gene lost 2 bases and the J gene lost 1 base, with 11 bases spanning the gap. For the CDR3, the DNA is TGTGCCAGCAGCTTAAGGGGGACGCAGAACACTGAAGCTTTCTTT. Translation gives CASSLRGTQNTEAFF.

The chain combines TRBV5-6 with TRBJ1-6; 8 bases align to TRBD1. Germline V gene sequence: CDR1 SGHDT, CDR2 YYEEEE. Trimming at V came to 4 bases and at J to 5 bases, leaving 11 bases not matched to a gene. The CDR3 loop spans 17 amino acids. The CDR3: CASSSRPDRADNSPLHF. CDR3 bases: TGTGCCAGCAGCAGCCGACCGGACAGGGCGGATAATTCACCCCTCCACTTT. The variable domain in full, with the rest retrieved from reference TRBV5-6 and TRBJ1-6, is DAGVTQSPTHLIKTRGQQVTLRCSPKSGHDTVSWYQQALGQGPQFIFQYYEEEERQRGNFPDRFSGHQFPNYSSELNVNALLLGDSALYLCASSSRPDRADNSPLHFGNGTRLTVT.

The chain joins TRBV9 to TRBJ1-2, with D hard to call. CDR1 and CDR2 (germline): SGDLS, YYNGEE. The CDR3 has 11 amino acids. V lost 0 bases and J lost 8, with 5 bases in between. Here the CDR3 reads CASSVGRGYTF. The CDR3 DNA reads TGTGCCAGCAGCGTAGGCCGGGGCTACACCTTC. The whole variable domain, filled in from reference TRBV9 and TRBJ1-2, reads DSGVTQTPKHLITATGQRVTLRCSPRSGDLSVYWYQQSLDQGLQFLIQYYNGEERAKGNILERFSAQQFPDLHSELNLSSLELGDSALYFCASSVGRGYTFGSGTRLTVV.

The chain employs TRBV10-3 and TRBJ2-1, with 10 nucleotides matching TRBD2. This CDR3 comprises 17 residues. CDR1 and CDR2 (germline): ENHRY, SYGVKD. The V segment lost 0 bases and the J segment 7 bases; nucleotides outside the gene matches: 9. Written as DNA, the CDR3 is TGTGCCATCAGTGAGTCGAGCGGGAGGGGTCTCGAAAATGAGCAGTTCTTC. This translates into CAISESSGRGLENEQFF.

The CDR3 is CASSTSGIYEQYF. The DNA of the CDR3 is TGTGCCAGCAGCACTAGCGGGATATACGAGCAGTACTTC. This rearrangement joins TRBV5-6 to TRBJ2-7, with 10 bases that match TRBD2. Germline assignment: CDR1 SGHDT and CDR2 YYEEEE. The CDR3 spans 13 residues. V was pared by 4 bases and J by 4 bases, with 2 bases of the junction left unmatched.

The rearrangement uses TRBV7-3 and TRBJ1-1, with a tentative D call TRBD1 (6 bases). V gave up 6 bases and J gave up 1 base, with 12 bases separating them. Germline V lookup: CDR1 SGHTA, CDR2 FQGTGA. This CDR3 is 14 amino acids long. Here the CDR3 DNA reads TGTGCCAGCAGGCCACAGGGTTCGAACACTGAAGCTTTCTTT. This sequence encodes CASRPQGSNTEAFF.

The genes are TRBV29-1 and TRBJ2-7; D not resolved. Germline V gene sequence: CDR1 SQVTM, CDR2 ANQGSEA. The CDR3 has 12 amino acids. V lost 0 bases and J 3 bases, leaving 6 bases between the germline ends. The CDR3 sequence: CSVEDKGYEQYF. For the CDR3, the DNA is TGCAGCGTTGAAGATAAGGGCTACGAGCAGTACTTC.

This chain uses TRBV5-6 with TRBJ1-1; no definite D call. V lost 3 bases and J 3 bases, leaving 15 bases between the germline ends. Looked up from germline, CDR1 is SGHDT and CDR2 is YYEEEE. This CDR3 has 15 residues. CDR3 loop: CASSSDPGIDTEAFF. The CDR3 DNA reads as TGTGCCAGCAGCTCCGACCCGGGGATAGACACTGAAGCTTTCTTT.

This clone was recorded a few times. The rearrangement joins TRBV7-8 to TRBJ1-4; 10 bases line up with TRBD1. The CDR3 sequence is 16 residues long. Looked up from germline, CDR1 is SGHVS and CDR2 is FQNEAQ. V was pared by 2 bases and J by 5 bases, with 5 bases of the junction left unmatched. The CDR3 loop reads CASSLLAGQGNEKLFF. CDR3 DNA: TGTGCCAGCAGCTTATTAGCGGGACAGGGGAATGAAAAACTGTTTTTT.

The chain is built from TRBV14 and TRBJ2-5; D is ambiguous. V was pared by 5 bases and J by 3 bases, with 13 bases between. Germline V lookup: CDR1 SGHDN, CDR2 FVKESK. CDR3 size: 14 residues. The CDR3 loop is CASSSQNREETQYF. The CDR3 bases are TGTGCCAGCAGCTCTCAGAACAGAGAAGAGACCCAGTACTTC.

The V gene is TRBV19, the J gene TRBJ2-7; TRBD1 is a possible D gene (5 bases). V lost 3 bases, J lost 1 base, and 10 bases lay in between. From germline, CDR1 is LNHDA and CDR2 SQIVND (reference sequence). The CDR3 contains 14 residues. This CDR3 reads CASSIGAASYEQYF. The CDR3 nucleotides are TGTGCCAGTAGTATTGGGGCAGCTTCCTACGAGCAGTACTTC.

CDR3: CASSLDFPYGYTF. The CDR3 DNA is TGTGCCAGCAGCTTAGATTTCCCCTATGGCTACACCTTC. The rearrangement links TRBV11-2 to TRBJ1-2; D remains unclear. The CDR3 totals 13 residues. Trimming stripped 0 bases from V and 4 bases from J, with 6 bases between. From germline, CDR1 is SGHAT and CDR2 FQNNGV.

The rearrangement links TRBV24-1 to TRBJ2-7; maybe TRBD1 (5 bases). Germline CDR1 is KGHDR and CDR2 is SFDVKD. V gave up 3 bases and J gave up 1 base, with 9 bases separating them. This CDR3 is built from 14 residues. CDR3 sequence: CATSDPRGSYEQYF. As DNA, the CDR3 is TGTGCCACCAGTGATCCAAGGGGTTCCTACGAGCAGTACTTC.

DNA of the CDR3: TGCGCCAGCAGCTTGGACTCCAAGAACACTGAAGCTTTCTTT. It specifies CASSLDSKNTEAFF. The chain joins TRBV5-1 to TRBJ1-1; D gene ambiguous. CDR3 size: 14 residues. V lost 0 bases, J lost 1 base, and 7 bases lay in between. Germline-derived CDR1 and CDR2 are SGHRS and YFSETQ.